The TCR delta chain described here comes from a study of γδ T cells in repeated Plasmodium falciparum infection. From germline, CDR1 is TSWWSYY and CDR2 QGS. The CDR3 extends over 12 amino acids. Study-wide findings and caveats: Repeated controlled infections reportedly drove waves of new clonotype selection in Vdelta2-negative, mostly Vdelta1+, gammadelta repertoires.

Flow sorting of PBMC yielded separate Vgamma9/Vdelta2+ and Vdelta2-negative gammadelta T cell populations for bulk repertoire analysis. In the case of this clone: Its antigen is not identified. TCRdb's listed protein matches a much larger clone and diverges from this DNA's translation at residue 9, likely through a read error; the protein shown comes from the DNA.

Each sorted gammadelta sample had TRG and TRD chains sequenced. TCRdb re-processed the multiplex PCR reads via CATT. This table has approximately 90,000 delta-chain clones, 0.75% to 1% appearing once. For the V gene the call is TRDV1; the J gene has no call. The TCR sequence derives from a pool of human donors (malaria-infected and uninfected, not separated). Sequenced: gamma-delta T cells from blood. As DNA, the CDR3 is TGTGCTCTCTTTGAGCTTACTGGGTGTCTCATCTTT. Protein: CALFELTGCLIF.